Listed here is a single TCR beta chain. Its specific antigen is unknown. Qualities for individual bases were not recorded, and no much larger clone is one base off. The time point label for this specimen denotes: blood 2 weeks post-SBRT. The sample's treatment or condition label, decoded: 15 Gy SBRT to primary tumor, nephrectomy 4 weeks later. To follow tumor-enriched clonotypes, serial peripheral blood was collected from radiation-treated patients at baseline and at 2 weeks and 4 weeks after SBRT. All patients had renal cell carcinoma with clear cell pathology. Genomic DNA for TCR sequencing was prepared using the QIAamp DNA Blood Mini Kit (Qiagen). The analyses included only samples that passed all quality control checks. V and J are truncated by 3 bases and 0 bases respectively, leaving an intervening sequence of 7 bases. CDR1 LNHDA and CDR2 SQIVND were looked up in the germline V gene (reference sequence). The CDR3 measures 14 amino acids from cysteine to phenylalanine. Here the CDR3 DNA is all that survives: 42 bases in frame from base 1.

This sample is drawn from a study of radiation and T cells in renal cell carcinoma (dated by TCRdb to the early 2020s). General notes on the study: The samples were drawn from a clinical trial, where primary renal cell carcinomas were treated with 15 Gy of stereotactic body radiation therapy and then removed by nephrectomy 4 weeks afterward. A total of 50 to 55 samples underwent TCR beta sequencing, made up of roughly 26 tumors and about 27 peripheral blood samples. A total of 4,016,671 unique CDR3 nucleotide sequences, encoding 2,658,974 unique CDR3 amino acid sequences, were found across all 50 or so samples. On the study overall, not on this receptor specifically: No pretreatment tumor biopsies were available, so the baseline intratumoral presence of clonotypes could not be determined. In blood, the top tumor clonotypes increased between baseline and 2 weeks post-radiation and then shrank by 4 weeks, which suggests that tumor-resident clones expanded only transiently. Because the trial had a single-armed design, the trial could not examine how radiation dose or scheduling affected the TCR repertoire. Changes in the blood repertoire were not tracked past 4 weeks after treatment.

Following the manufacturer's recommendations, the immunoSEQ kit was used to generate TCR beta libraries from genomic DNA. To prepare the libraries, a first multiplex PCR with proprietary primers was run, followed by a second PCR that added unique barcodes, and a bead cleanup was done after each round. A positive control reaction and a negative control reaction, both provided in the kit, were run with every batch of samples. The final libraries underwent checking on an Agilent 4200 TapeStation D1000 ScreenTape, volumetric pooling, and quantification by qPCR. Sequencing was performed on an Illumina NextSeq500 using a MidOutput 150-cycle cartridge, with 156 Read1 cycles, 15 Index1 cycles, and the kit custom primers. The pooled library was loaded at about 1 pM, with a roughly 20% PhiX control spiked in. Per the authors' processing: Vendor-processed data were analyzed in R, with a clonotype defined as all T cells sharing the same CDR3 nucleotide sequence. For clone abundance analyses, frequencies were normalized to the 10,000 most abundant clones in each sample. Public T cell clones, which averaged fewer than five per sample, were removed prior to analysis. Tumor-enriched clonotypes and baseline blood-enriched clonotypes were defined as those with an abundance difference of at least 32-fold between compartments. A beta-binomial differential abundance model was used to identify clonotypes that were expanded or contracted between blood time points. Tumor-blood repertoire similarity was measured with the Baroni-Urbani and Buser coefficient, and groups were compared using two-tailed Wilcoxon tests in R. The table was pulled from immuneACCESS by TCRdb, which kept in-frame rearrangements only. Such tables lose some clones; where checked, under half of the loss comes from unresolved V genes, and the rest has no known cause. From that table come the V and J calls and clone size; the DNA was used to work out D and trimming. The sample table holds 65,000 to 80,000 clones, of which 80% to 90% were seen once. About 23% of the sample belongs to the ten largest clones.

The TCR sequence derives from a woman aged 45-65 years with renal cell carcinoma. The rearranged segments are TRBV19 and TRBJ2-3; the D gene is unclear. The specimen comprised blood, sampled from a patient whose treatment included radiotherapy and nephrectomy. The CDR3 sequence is CASSIRMSTDTQYF. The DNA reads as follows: TGTGCCAGTAGTATTCGGATGAGCACAGATACGCAGTATTTT.